The next 17 T cell receptor beta chains were all read from a single sample in a study of technical replicates of blood from several donors. Produced via immunoSEQ multiplex PCR; TCRdb's table is partial and in-frame only. This sample has 55,000 to 70,000 clones, with around 85% found just once. Input material: PBMCs. These TCRs come from a human donor in good health. Some clones in this sample may be carry-over from other donors' samples.

The chain links TRBV14 to TRBJ2-1, with no clear D. Germline CDR1 SGHDN, CDR2 FVKESK. The CDR3 sequence is 13 residues long. Trimming stripped 0 bases from V and 9 bases from J, with 9 bases between. The CDR3 DNA reads as TGTGCCAGCAGCCAAGATCCGAAGCGTGAGCAGTTCTTC. Its translation is CASSQDPKREQFF.

This clone was picked up one time. The J gene is TRBJ2-7, the V gene TRBV7-2, with TRBD2 matching over 8 bases. The length of the CDR3 is 13 residues. CDR1 SGHTA and CDR2 FQGNSA come from the germline V gene. Losses at the gene ends were 5 bases for V and 2 bases for J; bases not matched to a gene: 2. CDR3 bases: TGTGCCAGCAGCCTTAGCGGGACCTACGAGCAGTACTTC. It yields the protein CASSLSGTYEQYF.

The V call is TRBV13, the J call TRBJ2-1, with D perhaps matching TRBD2 (6 bases). The ends were cut back, 1 base at V and 4 bases at J, with 8 bases in the middle. This CDR3 has 14 residues. CDR1 and CDR2 (germline): PRHDT, FYEKMQ (reference sequence). The CDR3 here is CASSLELAYNEQFF. CDR3 in DNA: TGTGCCAGCAGCTTAGAGCTAGCGTACAATGAGCAGTTCTTC.

The chain recombines TRBV19 with TRBJ2-5; 10 nucleotides align to TRBD1. Germline V gene lookup returns CDR1 LNHDA and CDR2 SQIVND (reference sequence). J was trimmed by 5 bases and V by 9 bases; bases with no gene match: 12. This CDR3 spans 15 amino acids. For the CDR3, the DNA is TGTGCCAGCAACAGACCGGGACAGGGGTTGGAGACCCAGTACTTC. The encoded protein is CASNRPGQGLETQYF.

The chain carries TRBV4-2 and TRBJ1-3; 7 nucleotides line up with TRBD1. J lost 7 bases, V lost 2 bases, and 2 bases had no gene match. Germline V gene sequence: CDR1 LGHNA, CDR2 YNFKEQ. There are 13 residues in the CDR3. CDR3 sequence: CASSQQGENTIYF. CDR3 DNA: TGTGCCAGCAGCCAACAGGGGGAGAACACCATATATTTT.

The chain combines TRBV9 with TRBJ2-1; TRBD1 agrees at 10 bases. CDR1 is SGDLS and CDR2 is YYNGEE in the germline V gene. V gave up 3 bases and J gave up 8 bases; unmatched junction bases: 11. This CDR3 has 16 residues. CDR3 sequence: CASSALGTGVGHEQFF. DNA for the CDR3: TGTGCCAGCAGCGCCCTTGGGACAGGGGTTGGGCATGAGCAGTTCTTC.

The V gene is TRBV19, the J gene TRBJ1-5, with TRBD1 matching 7 bases. Trimming took 8 bases from V and 7 from J; bases not matched to a gene: 17. Germline-derived CDR1 and CDR2 are LNHDA and SQIVND (reference sequence). The CDR3 extends over 16 amino acids. The CDR3 nucleotides read TGTGCCAGTGATCCGGGGACAGCCACCCCTTACCAGCCCCAGCATTTT. This codes for CASDPGTATPYQPQHF.

The genes are TRBV9 and TRBJ2-2; 9 positions agree with TRBD1. V shed 0 bases, J shed 3 bases, and the junction held 6 bases outside the gene matches. There are 17 residues in the CDR3. The germline V gene encodes CDR1 SGDLS and CDR2 YYNGEE. CDR3 in DNA: TGTGCCAGCAGCGTAGGTTGGGACAGGGAATACACCGGGGAGCTGTTTTTT. It translates to CASSVGWDREYTGELFF.

This chain joins TRBV5-3 and TRBJ2-3, with 11 nucleotides matching TRBD2. TRBV5-3 is annotated as an ORF whose role is uncertain. With V trimmed by 4 bases and J by 0 bases, 4 bases remained unmatched. CDR3 length equals 16 residues. CDR3 coding DNA: TGTGCCAGAAGCGCGGGACTAGCGGCTAGCACAGATACGCAGTATTTT. Translated, it gives CARSAGLAASTDTQYF.

This sequence joins TRBV11-2 and TRBJ2-5; 7 bases are shared with TRBD2. V trimming: 4 bases; J trimming: 5 bases; junction bases outside the gene matches: 7. Germline CDR1 is SGHAT and CDR2 is FQNNGV. This CDR3 has 14 residues. The CDR3 region has the DNA TGTGCCAGCAGCTCTAGCGGACCCGGGGAGACCCAGTACTTC. This codes for CASSSSGPGETQYF.

The V gene is TRBV7-8, the J gene TRBJ2-5; 9 positions agree with TRBD2. V lost 1 base to trimming and J lost 1 base; unmatched junction nucleotides: 4. The CDR3 totals 16 residues. Looked up from germline, CDR1 is SGHVS and CDR2 is FQNEAQ. CDR3 protein: CASSLGGGRGQETQYF. CDR3 DNA sequence: TGTGCCAGCAGCTTAGGGGGCGGGAGGGGCCAAGAGACCCAGTACTTC.

The rearrangement joins TRBV10-3 to TRBJ2-7; D is unclear. Looked up from germline, CDR1 is ENHRY and CDR2 is SYGVKD. CDR3 length: 15 residues. Trimming took 0 bases from V and 1 from J, leaving 10 bases between them. The DNA of the CDR3 is TGTGCCATCAGTGAGTCGAACGGCGGTTCCTACGAGCAGTACTTC. As protein: CAISESNGGSYEQYF.

This clone has a single count. V gene TRBV11-1 combines with J gene TRBJ2-7, with a tentative D call TRBD2 (7 bases). The CDR3 has 15 residues. In germline, CDR1 is SGHAT, CDR2 FQDESV (reference sequence). V dropped 1 base and J dropped 3 bases, with 13 bases sitting between them. The CDR3 spells CASSLEGGTNYEQYF. In nucleotides, the CDR3 is TGTGCCAGCAGCTTAGAGGGGGGGACCAACTACGAGCAGTACTTC.

V usage is TRBV6-5 and J usage is TRBJ1-2; the match to TRBD1 covers 8 bases. The length of the CDR3 is 16 residues. Germline-derived CDR1 and CDR2 are MNHEY and SVGAGI. The trim removed 2 bases at V and 4 bases at J, leaving 9 bases unmatched. CDR3 nucleotide sequence: TGTGCCAGCAGTTACCTCGGGACAGGAGTAAGCTATGGCTACACCTTC. Amino acids: CASSYLGTGVSYGYTF.

J is TRBJ1-3 and V is TRBV12-5; D perhaps matches TRBD1 (6 bases). V was pared by 0 bases and J by 0 bases, with 15 bases between. Germline V gives CDR1 LGHNT, CDR2 FRNRAP. The CDR3 has 18 residues. CDR3 in DNA: TGTGCTAGTGGTTTGGTAAGGGGGGGGGCCCTCTCTGGAAACACCATATATTTT. It is translated as CASGLVRGGALSGNTIYF.

This rearrangement joins TRBV7-9 to TRBJ1-5; D may be TRBD1 (5 bases). The CDR3 contains 16 residues. V gave up 4 bases and J gave up 1 base, with 14 bases separating them. Germline V CDR1 and CDR2: SEHNR, FQNEAQ (reference sequence). The chain's CDR3 is CASSSGQGLSNQPQHF. CDR3 nucleotides: TGTGCCAGCAGCTCGGGCCAGGGATTAAGCAATCAGCCCCAGCATTTT.

This chain connects TRBV9 to TRBJ2-5; D possibly corresponds to TRBD2 (6 bases). The CDR3 sequence is 15 residues long. CDR1 and CDR2 (germline): SGDLS, YYNGEE. V was shortened by 0 bases and J by 3 bases, with 12 bases between the two germline ends. This CDR3 reads CASSVAGGIEETQYF. The CDR3 bases are TGTGCCAGCAGCGTAGCTGGGGGGATCGAAGAGACCCAGTACTTC.